The T cell receptor (beta chain) described here comes from a study of cytomegalovirus exposure and HLA in healthy donors. Study context: From HLA-typed donors, an early data release held about 85 million unique TCRs. Study-level findings and limits: Most TCR sequences were seen very rarely across donors, but some public TCRs occurred in many. TCR association rates varied by HLA locus in a later analysis, with DRB1 highest and HLA-C lowest.

This PCR relied on a set of 60 Vbeta primers and 13 Jbeta primers. Profiled with immunoSEQ multiplex PCR; TCRdb holds only in-frame clones, not every one. The sample contains about 200,000 clones, about 80% of which appear only once. Of note for this clone: Its target is not known.

CDR3 size: 14 residues. V lost 4 bases and J lost 6, with 13 bases in between. Germline V gene lookup returns CDR1 LNHDA and CDR2 SQIVND (reference sequence). The sequenced material came from PBMCs. The sequence was collected from a man younger than 30 in good health and CMV-seronegative. V is TRBV19 and J is TRBJ1-5, with unresolved D. The DNA for the CDR3 is TGTGCCAGTAGTAGGCCGGGAGGGAGTCAGCCCCAGCATTTT. It translates to CASSRPGGSQPQHF.